The following is a T cell receptor (beta chain) sequence with its context. Its antigen is unidentified. The data are from a study of cytomegalovirus exposure and HLA in healthy donors. Germline CDR1 and CDR2: MNHNS and SASEGT. Trimming took 10 bases from V and 4 from J; bases not matched to a gene: 3. The CDR3 totals 12 residues. Study observations and caveats: The presence/absence work took it that sequencing depth was about the same across donors. Researchers reported in a later analysis that a missense DCLRE1C variant was tied to TCR beta V- and J-gene trimming.

The PCR ran on 60 Vbeta and 13 Jbeta primers. Assay used: immunoSEQ multiplex PCR; TCRdb lists only in-frame clones, some missing. The sample's table shows approximately 210,000 clones. The receptor comes from a woman aged 25 to 39 in good health and CMV-seropositive. The sequenced sample was PBMCs. J is TRBJ2-2 and V is TRBV6-1; 7 nucleotides agree with TRBD1. The chain's CDR3 is CATTGATGELFF. In DNA form, the CDR3 reads TGTGCCACCACAGGGGCCACCGGGGAGCTGTTTTTT.